Detailed here is one T cell receptor beta chain. Its antigen is not identified. The data were obtained in a study of radiotherapy plus CTLA-4 blockade in lung cancer. The CDR3 runs 13 residues. Germline V CDR1 and CDR2: SEHNR, FQNEAQ (reference sequence). Losses at the gene ends were 4 bases for V and 4 bases for J; bases not matched to a gene: 3. The table came from immunoSEQ multiplex PCR; TCRdb's copy has only in-frame clones and leaves some out. The sample consists of 45,000 to 60,000 clones, about 76% of them appearing once. Study outcomes and limitations: The best prediction of response reportedly came from early blood T cell clone dynamics, with interferon-beta.

The sample was peripheral blood, taken from a patient treated with radiotherapy plus ipilimumab. The gene calls are TRBV7-9 and TRBJ1-1; 7 bases line up with TRBD1. The sequence derives from a human donor with non-small cell lung cancer whose response to radiotherapy plus ipilimumab could not be evaluated. The CDR3 DNA is TGTGCCAGCAGCTACCGACAGGGCACTGAAGCTTTCTTT. Translation gives CASSYRQGTEAFF.